Below, 28 T cell receptor beta chains from the same sample are listed, as sequenced in a study of blood T cell repertoires in COVID-19. The table came from immunoSEQ multiplex PCR; TCRdb's copy has only in-frame clones and leaves some out. Counted here are approximately 130,000 clones, roughly 79% occurring once; the ten biggest clones make up 20% to 25%. Source material: peripheral blood. Every receptor here comes from a man at least 80 years old with acute or convalescent COVID-19.

This rearrangement joins TRBV5-4 to TRBJ2-6; 7 positions agree with TRBD2. The trim removed 4 bases at V and 0 bases at J, leaving 7 bases unmatched. This CDR3 spans 17 amino acids. Germline CDR1 SGHNT, CDR2 YYREEE (reference sequence). The DNA of the CDR3 is TGTGCCAGCAGCCCTGGGGGGGGACTCTCTGGGGCCAACGTCCTGACTTTC. Translation: CASSPGGGLSGANVLTF.

This chain connects TRBV19 to TRBJ1-1, with a tentative D call TRBD1 (6 bases). Per germline, CDR1 LNHDA and CDR2 SQIVND (reference sequence). Trimming stripped 6 bases from V and 7 bases from J, with 15 bases between. The CDR3 contains 13 residues. The CDR3 DNA sequence: TGTGCCAGTAGGAGCCGGCAGGGGTTTGAAGCTTTCTTT. It translates to CASRSRQGFEAFF.

This clone has more than one count but fewer than ten. The V gene is TRBV5-6, the J gene TRBJ2-2; 10 bases align to TRBD1. Losses at the gene ends were 3 bases for V and 5 bases for J; bases not matched to a gene: 7. Germline CDR1 and CDR2: SGHDT and YYEEEE. This CDR3 spans 16 amino acids. The CDR3 reads CASSSDRGRGTGELFF. The DNA of the CDR3 is TGTGCCAGCAGCTCCGACAGGGGGCGCGGGACCGGGGAGCTGTTTTTT. Full variable domain (outside the CDR3, taken from reference TRBV5-6 and TRBJ2-2): DAGVTQSPTHLIKTRGQQVTLRCSPKSGHDTVSWYQQALGQGPQFIFQYYEEEERQRGNFPDRFSGHQFPNYSSELNVNALLLGDSALYLCASSSDRGRGTGELFFGEGSRLTVL.

J is TRBJ1-1 and V is TRBV5-1; a weak D match, TRBD1 (5 bases). Germline V gene sequence: CDR1 SGHRS, CDR2 YFSETQ. CDR3 length: 15 residues. The germline V and J ends were trimmed by 3 bases and 7 bases, with 19 bases remaining between them. CDR3 bases: TGCGCCAGCAGCTCGACCTCAAACAGGAACTTTGAAGCTTTCTTT. Translating gives CASSSTSNRNFEAFF.

The V call is TRBV5-1, the J call TRBJ2-1; 15 bases align to TRBD2. Looked up from germline, CDR1 is SGHRS and CDR2 is YFSETQ. Trimming cost V 3 bases and J 7 bases; bases outside gene matches: 5. CDR3 size: 16 residues. The DNA of the CDR3 is TGCGCCAGCAGCTGGACTAGCGGGGGGGCCGGAAATGAGCAGTTCTTC. Protein product: CASSWTSGGAGNEQFF.

The chain carries TRBV21-1 and TRBJ1-1; whether TRBD1, the table's D call, matches the DNA was not checked. TRBV21-1 is described as a pseudogene. This CDR3 is 16 amino acids long. The CDR3 loop is CASSEGQGWGNTEAFF. In DNA form, the CDR3 reads TGTGCCAGCAGCGAAGGACAGGGTTGGGGGAACACTGAAGCTTTCTTT.

This chain joins TRBV19 and TRBJ1-6, with 8 bases matching TRBD1. Germline CDR1 LNHDA, CDR2 SQIVND (reference sequence). Unmatched junction bases numbered 9, after V lost 7 bases and J lost 7 bases. This CDR3 is built from 15 residues. DNA for the CDR3: TGTGCCAGTAAAATGGGACAGGACCGCAATTCACCCCTCCACTTT. This translates into CASKMGQDRNSPLHF.

CDR3 coding DNA: TGTGCCAGTAGTGCCCGGGGGACCGGGGAGCTGTTTTTT. Residues: CASSARGTGELFF. The chain combines TRBV19 with TRBJ2-2; a possible D gene is TRBD2 (6 bases). CDR3 length: 13 amino acids. The V gene's germline CDR1 is LNHDA and CDR2 SQIVND (reference sequence). V was trimmed by 5 bases and J by 5 bases, leaving 9 bases between them. Full variable domain (remainder filled in from reference TRBV19 and TRBJ2-2): DGGITQSPKYLFRKEGQNVTLSCEQNLNHDAMYWYRQDPGQGLRLIYYSQIVNDFQKGDIAEGYSVSREKKESFPLTVTSAQKNPTAFYLCASSARGTGELFFGEGSRLTVL.

V usage is TRBV7-8 and J usage is TRBJ2-5; the match to TRBD1 covers 8 bases. Germline V CDR1 and CDR2: SGHVS, FQNEAQ. The CDR3 spans 15 residues. Losses at the gene ends were 5 bases for V and 4 bases for J; bases not matched to a gene: 9. CDR3 DNA: TGTGCCAGCAGCCGTCAGGGGGCCCGGGGAGAGACCCAGTACTTC. Encoded protein: CASSRQGARGETQYF.

This clone was counted only a few times. The rearrangement uses TRBV6-2 or TRBV6-3 and TRBJ2-3; 9 bases fit TRBD1. This CDR3 comprises 20 residues. The germline V gene has CDR1 MNHEY and CDR2 SVGEGT. V was clipped by 6 bases and J by 2 bases; unmatched bases: 21. CDR3 in DNA: TGTGCCAGCAGCCCGGACCGCGCGGGACAGGGCCTCTTATCCACAGATACGCAGTATTTT. Its translation: CASSPDRAGQGLLSTDTQYF.

The rearrangement uses TRBV5-6 and TRBJ1-2, with D unresolved. The V gene lost 4 bases and the J gene lost 5 bases, with 12 bases spanning the gap. The CDR3 is 13 residues long. The V gene's germline CDR1 is SGHDT and CDR2 YYEEEE. The CDR3 DNA reads as TGTGCCAGCAGCCCGGGGAGCTATTATGGCTACACCTTC. Protein product: CASSPGSYYGYTF.

The CDR3: CASSRGGGDYGYTF. In DNA form, the CDR3 reads TGTGCCAGCAGCCGCGGAGGGGGCGACTATGGCTACACCTTC. The chain is built from TRBV6-5 and TRBJ1-2; 7 nucleotides align to TRBD1. V was clipped by 6 bases and J by 3 bases; unmatched bases: 7. Germline assignment: CDR1 MNHEY and CDR2 SVGAGI. This CDR3 has 14 residues.

This chain uses TRBV5-8 with TRBJ2-3; D is uncertain. Germline V gene data show CDR1 as SGHTS and CDR2 as YDEGEE. This CDR3 is 12 amino acids long. The ends were cut back, 3 bases at V and 10 bases at J, with 12 bases in the middle. In DNA, the CDR3 is TGTGCCAGCAGCTCTCAGAGGCCACCGCAGTATTTT. Encoded protein: CASSSQRPPQYF.

The chain carries TRBV18 and TRBJ2-2; TRBD1 agrees at 7 bases. This CDR3 is built from 15 residues. Germline values: CDR1 KGHSH, CDR2 LQKENI. V gave up 4 bases and J gave up 4 bases; unmatched junction bases: 6. DNA for the CDR3: TGTGCCAGCTCACGGGAACAGGGGAGCACCGGGGAGCTGTTTTTT. As protein: CASSREQGSTGELFF.

The V call is TRBV13, the J call TRBJ1-1, with D uncertain. The germline V gene encodes CDR1 PRHDT and CDR2 FYEKMQ (reference sequence). The CDR3 is made up of 13 amino acids. Trimming left V 3 bases short and J 2 bases short, with 7 bases between. The CDR3 DNA sequence: TGTGCCAGCAGCTTTTACAGAAACACTGAAGCTTTCTTT. It codes for CASSFYRNTEAFF.

The chain uses TRBV5-1 and TRBJ2-7; 12 bases match TRBD1. There are 15 residues in the CDR3. V lost 3 bases and J lost 7; bases outside the gene matches: 8. Germline CDR1 SGHRS, CDR2 YFSETQ. The CDR3 DNA reads as TGCGCCAGCAGCTGGGGGACAGGGGGCTTTCAAGAGCAGTACTTC. It codes for CASSWGTGGFQEQYF.

The chain couples TRBV9 to TRBJ2-3, with 7 bases aligning to TRBD1. The CDR3 has 15 amino acids. From germline, CDR1 is SGDLS and CDR2 YYNGEE. After removal of 4 bases from V and 0 bases from J, the junction contained 5 bases not matched to a gene. CDR3 sequence reads: CASSSRDSSTDTQYF. Written as DNA, the CDR3 is TGTGCCAGCAGCTCCCGGGACAGCAGCACAGATACGCAGTATTTT.

This clone was picked up many times. The rearrangement uses TRBV5-1 and TRBJ1-1; tentative D call: TRBD1 (6 bases). CDR3 length: 15 residues. The V end lost 4 bases, the J end lost 6 bases, and 19 bases lay between the germline ends. Germline loops: CDR1 SGHRS, CDR2 YFSETQ. The CDR3 DNA reads TGCGCCAGCAGCCCTCTCGACAGGCGAGTCTCTGAAGCTTTCTTT. It codes for CASSPLDRRVSEAFF.

The chain employs TRBV29-1 and TRBJ1-2; 9 positions match TRBD1. V was clipped by 6 bases and J by 4 bases; unmatched bases: 6. Germline V gene sequence: CDR1 SQVTM, CDR2 ANQGSEA. The CDR3 totals 13 residues. The CDR3, as DNA: TGCAGCGTCGACAGGGGGGTCACCTATGGCTACACCTTC. Translated, it gives CSVDRGVTYGYTF.

This clone was counted between two and nine times. This chain uses TRBV3-1 (or the pseudogene TRBV3-2) with TRBJ1-1; D gene uncertain. Germline loops: CDR1 LGHDT, CDR2 YNNKEL (reference sequence). V lost 5 bases to trimming and J lost 0 bases, with 10 bases between them. This CDR3 is built from 14 residues. The CDR3 sequence is CASSGGQLNTEAFF. As DNA, the CDR3 is TGTGCCAGCAGCGGAGGGCAATTGAACACTGAAGCTTTCTTT.

The chain uses TRBV20-1 and TRBJ2-5; TRBD2 might be the D (7 bases). Germline values: CDR1 DFQATT, CDR2 SNEGSKA (reference sequence). The CDR3 covers 13 residues. The V end was cut by 3 bases, the J end by 1 base, with 9 bases between. CDR3 coding DNA: TGCAGTGCTAGTCGGGGGGCCCAAGAGACCCAGTACTTC. As protein: CSASRGAQETQYF.

In nucleotides, the CDR3 is TGTGCCAGCAGTTACTCGACGAGGCGGGATTCACCCCTCCACTTT. Translation: CASSYSTRRDSPLHF. The chain combines TRBV6-5 with TRBJ1-6, with D hard to call. The CDR3 consists of 15 residues. CDR1 and CDR2 (germline): MNHEY, SVGAGI. Trimming removed 0 bases from V and 8 bases from J, with 11 bases in between.

Only a few counts were recorded for this clone. The chain uses TRBV27 and TRBJ1-4; 7 nucleotides line up with TRBD1. The germline CDR1 and CDR2 sequences are MNHEY and SMNVEV (reference sequence). The CDR3 loop spans 15 amino acids. J was trimmed by 6 bases and V by 6 bases; bases with no gene match: 10. CDR3 nucleotide sequence: TGTGCCAGCAGACGAGTGAGGGGGCCCTATGAAAAACTGTTTTTT. It codes for CASRRVRGPYEKLFF.

J is TRBJ2-5 and V is TRBV18; TRBD1 matches at 7 bases. The CDR3 length is 14 residues. V gave up 3 bases and J gave up 5 bases; unmatched junction bases: 6. Germline assignment: CDR1 KGHSH and CDR2 LQKENI. CDR3 region: CASSPQQGRETQYF. Written as DNA, the CDR3 is TGTGCCAGCTCACCCCAACAGGGGCGGGAGACCCAGTACTTC.

This rearrangement joins TRBV6-5 to TRBJ1-5, with unresolved D. This CDR3 comprises 12 residues. Germline V CDR1 and CDR2: MNHEY, SVGAGI. The CDR3 region is CAAGVSNQPQHF. The CDR3 region has the DNA TGTGCAGCCGGGGTTAGCAATCAGCCCCAGCATTTT.

The chain recombines TRBV18 with TRBJ1-1; D ambiguous. The CDR3 runs 12 residues. Per the germline V gene, CDR1 is KGHSH and CDR2 is LQKENI. V was shortened by 0 bases and J by 11 bases, with 10 bases between the two germline ends. In DNA, the CDR3 is TGTGCCAGCTCACCACCGTCGCGTTTGGCTTTCTTT. Translation: CASSPPSRLAFF.

The chain recombines TRBV5-6 with TRBJ2-7; 12 bases match TRBD1. The CDR3 spans 15 residues. In germline, CDR1 is SGHDT, CDR2 YYEEEE. V shed 4 bases and J 4 bases; nucleotides not matched to a gene: 6. The DNA for the CDR3 is TGTGCCAGCAGCCAGGGACAGGGGGCTTGGTACGAGCAGTACTTC. Its protein is CASSQGQGAWYEQYF. Full variable domain (remainder filled in from reference TRBV5-6 and TRBJ2-7): DAGVTQSPTHLIKTRGQQVTLRCSPKSGHDTVSWYQQALGQGPQFIFQYYEEEERQRGNFPDRFSGHQFPNYSSELNVNALLLGDSALYLCASSQGQGAWYEQYFGPGTRLTVT.

Many counts were recorded for this clone. The genes are TRBV19 and TRBJ2-7; D is perhaps TRBD1 (5 bases). Per germline, CDR1 LNHDA and CDR2 SQIVND (reference sequence). V shed 3 bases and J shed 9 bases, with 15 bases lying between them. The CDR3 covers 13 residues. The CDR3 DNA follows: TGTGCCAGTAGTATTTCAGGGAAATTGGGGCAGTACTTC. Its translation is CASSISGKLGQYF.